The present T cell receptor beta chain was sequenced within a study of OX40 agonist ivuxolimab in advanced cancers. Study-level background: Intravenous ivuxolimab was administered to patients every 2 weeks at 0.01 to 10 mg/kg. Prior therapy, whether anti-PD-1, anti-PD-L1 or anti-CTLA-4, was allowed, and 40% had some.

Overall study results and limits: Averaging showed that CD8+ T cells had more expanded clones than CD4+ did. Normalized T-cell clonal expansion was also low in some nonresponders.

Assay used: immunoSEQ multiplex PCR; TCRdb lists only in-frame clones, some missing. Counted here are 50,000 to 80,000 clones, about 90% occurring once; the ten biggest clones make up less than 6%. Germline V gene sequence: CDR1 SNHLY, CDR2 FYNNEI. With 4 bases removed from V and 2 bases from J, the gap between germline ends came to 15 bases. The CDR3 is 15 amino acids. Worth noting for this clone: The antigen is undetermined.

Sequenced here: CD4+ or CD8+ T cells sorted from blood, sampled in a trial of the OX40 agonist ivuxolimab. This sequence originates from an adult with an advanced solid tumor such as melanoma, head and neck, liver or kidney cancer. J is TRBJ2-7 and V is TRBV2; TRBD1 is a possible D gene (6 bases). The CDR3 region has the DNA TGTGCCAGCAGTGGACGGGCAGGGGATACCTACGAGCAGTACTTC. Translating gives CASSGRAGDTYEQYF.